The rows below give T cell receptor beta chains drawn from one sample of a study of prognosis after radiotherapy for stage I lung cancer. TCRdb reprocessed the multiplex PCR reads with MiXCR, giving one entry per CDR3 protein. Of under 20,000 distinct CDR3 sequences listed, 44% were seen once; the top ten hold about 39%. Source: PBMCs, taken before or after stereotactic body radiation therapy (not recorded which). The receptors stem from a donor aged 50 or older with non-small cell lung cancer. The CDR3 runs from the conserved cysteine through the conserved F or W. Fields, in order: clone size, V gene, J gene, D gene, CDR3 protein, CDR3 DNA. D genes are given only for firm matches. Size is omitted from some rows. Given values are once, few, many or a class for expanded clones.

NA,TRBV6-1,TRBJ1-2,NA,CASIVTGGGYGYTF,TGTGCCAGCATAGTAACCGGGGGTGGCTATGGCTACACCTTC
NA,TRBV7-9,TRBJ1-1,NA,CASSWGLNTEAFF,TGTGCCAGCAGCTGGGGGCTTAACACTGAAGCTTTCTTT
many,TRBV19,TRBJ2-7,TRBD1,CASSITGTGGGEQYF,TGTGCCAGTAGTATCACCGGGACAGGGGGTGGGGAGCAGTACTTC
medium-sized,TRBV28,TRBJ1-2,NA,CASSWGGPGYGYTF,TGTGCCAGCAGCTGGGGGGGGCCTGGCTATGGCTACACCTTC
many,TRBV3-1,TRBJ2-3,NA,CASSHGDSREADTQYF,TGTGCCAGCAGCCATGGGGACAGTCGGGAGGCAGATACGCAGTATTTT
NA,TRBV6-2/TRBV6-3,TRBJ1-6,NA,CASNTAGDSPLHF,TGTGCCAGCAACACGGCCGGGGATTCACCCCTCCACTTT
many,TRBV7-9,TRBJ1-6,NA,CASSAGTLHNSPLHF,TGTGCCAGCAGCGCCGGGACACTTCATAATTCACCCCTCCACTTT
once,TRBV6-2/TRBV6-3,TRBJ2-1,TRBD2,CASSIGTRNFNEQFF,TGTGCCAGCAGTATAGGGACTAGGAACTTCAATGAGCAGTTCTTC
NA,TRBV12-3/TRBV12-4,TRBJ1-1,NA,CASSRQVATEAFF,TGCGCCAGCAGTCGTCAGGTGGCCACTGAAGCTTTCTTT
NA,TRBV10-3,TRBJ2-1,NA,CAISESLAGSGNEQFF,TGTGCCATCAGTGAGTCGCTAGCCGGGAGTGGCAATGAGCAGTTCTTC
many,TRBV6-1,TRBJ1-2,NA,CASTYNYGYTF,TGTGCCAGCACCTATAACTATGGCTACACCTTC
NA,TRBV27,TRBJ1-2,TRBD1,CASSGDRGYGYTF,TGTGCCAGCAGCGGGGACAGGGGCTATGGCTACACCTTC
medium-sized,TRBV28,TRBJ2-7,TRBD2,CASSLWGSGESSYEQYF,TGTGCCAGCAGTTTATGGGGTAGCGGGGAGAGCTCCTACGAGCAGTACTTC
NA,TRBV20-1,TRBJ2-1,NA,CSASVLRMGFRNEQFF,TGCAGTGCTAGTGTCCTTCGTATGGGATTTCGCAATGAGCAGTTCTTC
many,TRBV10-3,TRBJ2-1,TRBD1,CAISLGQGGDEQFF,TGTGCCATCAGTCTCGGACAGGGGGGGGATGAGCAGTTCTTC
NA,TRBV11-3,TRBJ2-5,TRBD1,CASSLGDRATETQYF,TGTGCCAGCAGCTTAGGGGACAGGGCAACGGAGACCCAGTACTTC
many,TRBV19,TRBJ2-5,NA,CASNRQGGLQETQYF,TGTGCCAGTAACAGGCAGGGGGGCTTACAAGAGACCCAGTACTTC
NA,TRBV6-1,TRBJ2-7,NA,CASSGLAVPYEQYF,TGTGCCAGCAGTGGATTGGCAGTCCCCTACGAGCAGTACTTC
NA,TRBV2,TRBJ2-7,NA,CASHAAHYEQYF,TGTGCCAGCCATGCGGCCCACTACGAGCAGTACTTC
NA,TRBV7-3,TRBJ2-6,NA,CASSPKGVSGANVLTF,TGTGCCAGCAGCCCGAAGGGTGTGTCTGGGGCCAACGTCCTGACTTTC
NA,TRBV24-1,TRBJ2-1,NA,CATSEALGHEQFF,TGTGCCACCAGTGAAGCCCTAGGACATGAGCAGTTCTTC
many,TRBV29-1,TRBJ2-7,NA,CSVDGDGSSYEQYF,TGCAGCGTTGATGGGGACGGGAGCTCCTACGAGCAGTACTTC
many,TRBV5-5,TRBJ2-7,NA,CASSYTLDTLNYEQYF,TGTGCCAGCAGCTACACTCTCGACACGCTCAACTACGAGCAGTACTTC
medium-sized,TRBV28,TRBJ1-6,NA,CAISDSANSPLHF,TGTGCCATCAGCGACAGCGCAAATTCACCCCTCCACTTT
few,TRBV5-5,TRBJ2-1,NA,CASSLVRWTEYNEQFF,TGTGCCAGCAGCTTGGTCCGCTGGACAGAGTACAATGAGCAGTTCTTC
NA,TRBV7-6,TRBJ1-3,NA,CASSPRTVGSGNTMYF,NA
NA,TRBV7-2,TRBJ2-7,TRBD1,CASQLSGTGSGEQYF,TGTGCCAGTCAGCTTTCCGGGACAGGGAGCGGCGAGCAGTACTTC
NA,TRBV6-1,TRBJ2-1,TRBD1,CASSAETGGYNEQFF,TGTGCCAGCAGTGCCGAGACAGGGGGTTACAATGAGCAGTTCTTC
many,TRBV18,TRBJ2-3,NA,CASSPSGDTDTQYF,TGTGCCAGCTCCCCATCCGGGGACACAGATACGCAGTATTTT
many,TRBV7-9,TRBJ2-3,TRBD1,CASSSQGDTQYF,TGTGCCAGCAGCTCACAGGGGGATACGCAGTATTTT